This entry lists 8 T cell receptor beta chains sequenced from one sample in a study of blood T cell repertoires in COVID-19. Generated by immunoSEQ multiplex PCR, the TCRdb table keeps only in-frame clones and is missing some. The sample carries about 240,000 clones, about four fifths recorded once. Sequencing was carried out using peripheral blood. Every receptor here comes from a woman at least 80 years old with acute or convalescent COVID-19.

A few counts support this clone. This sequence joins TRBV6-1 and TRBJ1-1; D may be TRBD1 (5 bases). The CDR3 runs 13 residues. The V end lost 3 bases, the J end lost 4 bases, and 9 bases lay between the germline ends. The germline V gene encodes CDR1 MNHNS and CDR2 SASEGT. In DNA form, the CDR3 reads TGTGCCAGCAGTGAGGGGCGGGGCACTGAAGCTTTCTTT. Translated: CASSEGRGTEAFF.

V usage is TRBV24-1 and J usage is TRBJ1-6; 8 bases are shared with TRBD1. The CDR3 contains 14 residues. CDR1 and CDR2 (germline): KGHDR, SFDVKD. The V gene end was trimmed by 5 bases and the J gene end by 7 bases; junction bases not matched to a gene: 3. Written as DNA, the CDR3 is TGTGCCACCAGTGCCGGACAGGGAAATTCACCCCTCCACTTT. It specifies CATSAGQGNSPLHF.

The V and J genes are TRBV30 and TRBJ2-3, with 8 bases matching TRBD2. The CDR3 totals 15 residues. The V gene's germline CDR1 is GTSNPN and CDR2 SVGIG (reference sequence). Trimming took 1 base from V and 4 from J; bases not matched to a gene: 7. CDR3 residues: CAWSGAGRGADTQYF. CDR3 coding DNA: TGTGCCTGGAGTGGGGCGGGGCGGGGGGCAGATACGCAGTATTTT.

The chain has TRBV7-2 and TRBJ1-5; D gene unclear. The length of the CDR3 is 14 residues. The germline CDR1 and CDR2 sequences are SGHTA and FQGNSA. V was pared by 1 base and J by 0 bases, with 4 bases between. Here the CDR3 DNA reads TGTGCCAGCAGCTTAGGAGTTAGCAATCAGCCCCAGCATTTT. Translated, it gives CASSLGVSNQPQHF.

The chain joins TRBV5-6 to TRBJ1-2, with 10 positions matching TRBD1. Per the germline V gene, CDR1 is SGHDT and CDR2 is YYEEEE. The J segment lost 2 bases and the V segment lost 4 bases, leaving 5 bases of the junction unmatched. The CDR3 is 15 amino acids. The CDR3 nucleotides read TGTGCCAGCAGCCTTGGACAGGGGGGAAACTATGGCTACACCTTC. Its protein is CASSLGQGGNYGYTF.

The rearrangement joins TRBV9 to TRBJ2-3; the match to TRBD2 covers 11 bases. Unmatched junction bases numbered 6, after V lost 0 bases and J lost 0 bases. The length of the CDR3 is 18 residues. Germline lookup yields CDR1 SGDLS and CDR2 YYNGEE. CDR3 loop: CASSVETSGGASTDTQYF. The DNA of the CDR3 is TGTGCCAGCAGCGTAGAAACTAGCGGGGGTGCTAGCACAGATACGCAGTATTTT.

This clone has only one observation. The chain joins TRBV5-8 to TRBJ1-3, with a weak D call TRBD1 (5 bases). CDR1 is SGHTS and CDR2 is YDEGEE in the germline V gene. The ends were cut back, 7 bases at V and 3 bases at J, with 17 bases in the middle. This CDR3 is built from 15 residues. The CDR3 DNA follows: TGTGCCAGCCACGGGACTTGGGTTTTTGGAAACACCATATATTTT. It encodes CASHGTWVFGNTIYF.

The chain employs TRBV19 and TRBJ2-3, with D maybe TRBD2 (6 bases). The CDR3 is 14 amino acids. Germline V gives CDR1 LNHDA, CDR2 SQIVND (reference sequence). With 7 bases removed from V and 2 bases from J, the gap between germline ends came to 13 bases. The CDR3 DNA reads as TGTGCCAGTAAGGTAGCGGTCTTCACAGATACGCAGTATTTT. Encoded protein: CASKVAVFTDTQYF.